This entry lists 31 T cell receptor beta chains sequenced from one sample in a study of cytomegalovirus exposure and HLA in healthy donors. The PCR was carried out with 60 Vbeta primers and 13 Jbeta primers. This table comes from immunoSEQ multiplex PCR, and its TCRdb copy is limited to in-frame clones, with some not included. The sample records approximately 180,000 clones, roughly four fifths being singletons. Sequenced material: PBMCs. These receptor sequences come from a male donor in good health and CMV-seronegative.

The CDR3 region has the DNA TGTGCCAGCAGAATTCGACAGGGCGCCTCTGGGGCCAACGTCCTGACTTTC. Translation: CASRIRQGASGANVLTF. V usage is TRBV28 and J usage is TRBJ2-6; 7 bases line up with TRBD1. Per germline, CDR1 MDHEN and CDR2 SYDVKM. This CDR3 comprises 17 residues. J gave up 0 bases and V 6 bases, and 8 bases lay outside the gene matches.

The chain couples TRBV28 to TRBJ1-6; D unresolved. The CDR3 has 13 residues. Trimming shortened V by 6 bases and J by 10 bases, and 13 bases separated the two germline ends. Germline CDR1 MDHEN, CDR2 SYDVKM. The CDR3 protein is CASSQWPRSPLHF. The CDR3 bases are TGTGCCAGCAGCCAATGGCCACGCTCACCCCTCCACTTT.

This clone came up a few times. This chain connects TRBV11-2 to TRBJ2-3; D might be TRBD2 (6 bases). V dropped 5 bases and J dropped 9 bases, with 12 bases sitting between them. Germline V gene lookup returns CDR1 SGHAT and CDR2 FQNNGV. CDR3 size: 12 residues. For the CDR3, the DNA is TGTGCCAGCAGCCCGCCCGCGGGGACGCAGTATTTT. Translation gives CASSPPAGTQYF.

The rearrangement links TRBV7-9 to TRBJ1-1; 7 bases map to TRBD1. The germline CDR1 and CDR2 sequences are SEHNR and FQNEAQ (reference sequence). The V and J ends lost 6 bases and 0 bases, in that order; junction bases with no gene match: 4. The CDR3 totals 14 residues. Here the CDR3 DNA reads TGTGCCAGCAGGATCGACAGGGTGAACACTGAAGCTTTCTTT. Encoded protein: CASRIDRVNTEAFF.

The V call is TRBV11-2, the J call TRBJ1-2; D is possibly TRBD1 (6 bases). V was shortened by 3 bases and J by 3 bases, with 11 bases between the two germline ends. The CDR3 sequence is 14 residues long. Germline lookup yields CDR1 SGHAT and CDR2 FQNNGV. For the CDR3, the DNA is TGTGCCAGCAGCTTGGAAACAGGGTACTATGGCTACACCTTC. Its protein product is CASSLETGYYGYTF.

CDR3 nucleotide sequence: TGCAGCGTGATGACAGTGAACACTGAAGCTTTCTTT. This gives the protein CSVMTVNTEAFF. This chain joins TRBV29-1 and TRBJ1-1; D possibly corresponds to TRBD1 (5 bases). Trimming left V 6 bases short and J 0 bases short, with 8 bases between. The length of the CDR3 is 12 residues. CDR1 and CDR2 from the germline V gene are SQVTM and ANQGSEA.

This clone was seen a handful of times. The rearrangement uses TRBV11-3 and TRBJ2-1, with 7 bases fitting TRBD2. Germline lookup yields CDR1 SGHNT and CDR2 YENEEA. The CDR3 runs 12 residues. With 6 bases clipped from V and 11 bases from J, the junction kept 7 bases outside the gene matches. DNA for the CDR3: TGTGCCAGCAGTTATCCGGGGGGACAGCAGTTCTTC. Protein product: CASSYPGGQQFF.

This clone was picked up one time. The J gene is TRBJ1-1, the V gene TRBV28; the D gene is possibly TRBD1 (6 bases). This CDR3 has 16 residues. V was clipped by 7 bases and J by 1 base, with 19 bases between them. Germline V gene data show CDR1 as MDHEN and CDR2 as SYDVKM. CDR3 region: CASTLSRGSRNTEAFF. Here the CDR3 DNA reads TGTGCCAGCACCCTGTCGAGGGGGTCGCGGAACACTGAAGCTTTCTTT.

V and J are TRBV14 and TRBJ2-1; D might be TRBD2 (5 bases). The V end was cut by 2 bases, the J end by 0 bases, with 14 bases between. This CDR3 contains 17 residues. Germline V gene data show CDR1 as SGHDN and CDR2 as FVKESK. In nucleotides, the CDR3 is TGTGCCAGCAGCCAATTACGGGGTAGAAGCTCCTACAATGAGCAGTTCTTC. Translated: CASSQLRGRSSYNEQFF.

The chain joins TRBV6-5 to TRBJ2-3, with 10 bases lining up with TRBD2. The V segment lost 6 bases and the J segment 7 bases; nucleotides outside the gene matches: 10. Germline assignment: CDR1 MNHEY and CDR2 SVGAGI. The CDR3 extends over 15 amino acids. CDR3 nucleotides: TGTGCCAGCAGGTCCGGGACTAGCGCCTTAAATACGCAGTATTTT. Translating it yields CASRSGTSALNTQYF.

The V and J genes are TRBV5-6 and TRBJ1-1, with D uncertain. This CDR3 is 13 amino acids long. With 0 bases removed from V and 0 bases from J, the gap between germline ends came to 3 bases. CDR1 and CDR2 from the germline V gene are SGHDT and YYEEEE. The CDR3 region has the DNA TGTGCCAGCAGCTTGGGGCTGAACACTGAAGCTTTCTTT. Protein product: CASSLGLNTEAFF.

The chain is built from TRBV29-1 and TRBJ1-2, with 7 bases fitting TRBD1. The CDR3 totals 14 residues. The V gene end was trimmed by 4 bases and the J gene end by 5 bases; junction bases not matched to a gene: 10. Germline CDR1 SQVTM, CDR2 ANQGSEA. CDR3 residues: CSVGAPGGGYGYTF. Written as DNA, the CDR3 is TGCAGCGTTGGGGCCCCAGGGGGAGGATATGGCTACACCTTC.

The chain couples TRBV28 to TRBJ1-2; no clear D gene. The CDR3 totals 15 residues. In germline, CDR1 is MDHEN, CDR2 SYDVKM. Trimming pared 7 bases from V and 0 bases from J, leaving 15 bases between. The DNA of the CDR3 is TGTGCCAGCACCTTGAGCGACCCCGCTAACTATGGCTACACCTTC. Its translation: CASTLSDPANYGYTF.

A few counts support this clone. The sample holds other DNA sequences that translate to the same CDR3. The V and J genes are TRBV27 and TRBJ1-1; 9 positions match TRBD1. J was trimmed by 4 bases and V by 7 bases; bases with no gene match: 1. This CDR3 is built from 12 residues. Germline V gene sequence: CDR1 MNHEY, CDR2 SMNVEV (reference sequence). The CDR3 sequence is CASTDRGTEAFF. In DNA form, the CDR3 reads TGTGCCAGCACGGACAGGGGCACTGAAGCTTTCTTT.

V is TRBV27 and J is TRBJ1-6, with 10 bases fitting TRBD1. The CDR3 covers 17 residues. The germline V gene encodes CDR1 MNHEY and CDR2 SMNVEV (reference sequence). The V segment lost 7 bases and the J segment 0 bases; nucleotides outside the gene matches: 6. The CDR3 nucleotides are TGTGCCAGCACGGGACAGGGGAAAAGCTCCTATAATTCACCCCTCCACTTT. It specifies CASTGQGKSSYNSPLHF.

The chain links TRBV11-1 to TRBJ2-1; weak D call: TRBD1 (5 bases). The CDR3 contains 14 residues. V gave up 6 bases and J gave up 0 bases, with 9 bases separating them. CDR1 is SGHAT and CDR2 is FQDESV in the germline V gene (reference sequence). CDR3 bases: TGTGCCAGCAGGGGGCGGAGCTCCTACAATGAGCAGTTCTTC. Its protein product is CASRGRSSYNEQFF.

The V and J genes are TRBV27 and TRBJ1-2, with D perhaps TRBD1 (6 bases). Germline CDR1 reads MNHEY; CDR2 reads SMNVEV (reference sequence). The CDR3 is 13 amino acids. Trimming left V 5 bases short and J 4 bases short, with 11 bases between. The CDR3 loop reads CASSPLDSYGYTF. CDR3 DNA sequence: TGTGCCAGCAGTCCCCTGGACAGCTATGGCTACACCTTC.

The chain carries TRBV10-3 and TRBJ1-5; TRBD1 might be the D (5 bases). Looked up from germline, CDR1 is ENHRY and CDR2 is SYGVKD. The CDR3 sequence is 14 residues long. Trimming pared 2 bases from V and 4 bases from J, leaving 9 bases between. CDR3 in DNA: TGTGCCATCAGTGAGAGGCAGGGTAATCAGCCCCAGCATTTT. Translated, it gives CAISERQGNQPQHF.

This clone was seen more than once but under ten times. The genes are TRBV6-1 and TRBJ2-3; 9 bases align to TRBD1. This CDR3 is 14 amino acids long. V lost 4 bases and J lost 8; bases outside the gene matches: 7. The germline V gene encodes CDR1 MNHNS and CDR2 SASEGT. CDR3 sequence (DNA): TGTGCCAGCAGTGGCAGACAGGGGGAGAGTACGCAGTATTTT. This codes for CASSGRQGESTQYF.

The rearrangement joins TRBV18 to TRBJ1-3, with D perhaps TRBD1 (5 bases). Trimming shortened V by 5 bases and J by 2 bases, and 7 bases separated the two germline ends. Germline-derived CDR1 and CDR2 are KGHSH and LQKENI. CDR3 size: 13 residues. The CDR3: CASSGAPGNTIYF. For the CDR3, the DNA is TGTGCCAGCTCAGGGGCACCTGGAAACACCATATATTTT.

This clone came up once. The V and J genes are TRBV27 and TRBJ2-5; TRBD2 agrees at 10 bases. The germline CDR1 and CDR2 sequences are MNHEY and SMNVEV (reference sequence). Trimming at V came to 3 bases and at J to 2 bases, leaving 3 bases not matched to a gene. The CDR3 has 15 amino acids. The DNA of the CDR3 is TGTGCCAGCAGTTTCGGAGCGGGGGGGCAAGAGACCCAGTACTTC. Translated: CASSFGAGGQETQYF.

The chain carries TRBV2 and TRBJ1-6; 8 bases are a match to TRBD1. From germline, CDR1 is SNHLY and CDR2 FYNNEI. V lost 8 bases, J lost 0 bases, and 0 bases stayed unmatched. The CDR3 length is 14 residues. DNA of the CDR3: TGTGCCAGCGGGACAGGCTCCTATAATTCACCCCTCCACTTT. Protein product: CASGTGSYNSPLHF.

The rearrangement links TRBV9 to TRBJ2-2, with 10 bases that match TRBD1. In germline, CDR1 is SGDLS, CDR2 YYNGEE. The CDR3 covers 20 residues. Germline trimming cut 4 bases from V and 0 bases from J; bases unmatched to any gene: 15. CDR3 sequence reads: CASSLRQGAKPFANTGELFF. The CDR3 region has the DNA TGTGCCAGCAGCTTACGACAGGGGGCCAAACCGTTCGCGAACACCGGGGAGCTGTTTTTT. The full variable domain, rest sourced from reference TRBV9 and TRBJ2-2, is DSGVTQTPKHLITATGQRVTLRCSPRSGDLSVYWYQQSLDQGLQFLIQYYNGEERAKGNILERFSAQQFPDLHSELNLSSLELGDSALYFCASSLRQGAKPFANTGELFFGEGSRLTVL.

J is TRBJ1-2 and V is TRBV28; 7 nucleotides align to TRBD1. This CDR3 has 15 residues. The V segment lost 1 base and the J segment 2 bases; nucleotides outside the gene matches: 4. Looked up from germline, CDR1 is MDHEN and CDR2 is SYDVKM. The CDR3 sequence is CASSLLDRVNYGYTF. The CDR3 nucleotides are TGTGCCAGCAGTTTATTAGACAGGGTGAACTATGGCTACACCTTC.

The chain links TRBV9 to TRBJ1-3; D ambiguous. Trimming left V 4 bases short and J 7 bases short, with 6 bases between. This CDR3 has 11 amino acids. Per germline, CDR1 SGDLS and CDR2 YYNGEE. The CDR3 nucleotides read TGTGCCAGCAGCTCGGGGAACACCATATATTTT. The encoded protein is CASSSGNTIYF.

This clone was detected only a few times. This chain uses TRBV19 with TRBJ2-1; D is possibly TRBD2 (6 bases). Germline V CDR1 and CDR2: LNHDA, SQIVND (reference sequence). Deletions cut 6 bases from V and 3 bases from J, with 12 bases between. The CDR3 is 14 residues long. The DNA for the CDR3 is TGTGCCAGTAGGGGGGGTGGGATCTACAATGAGCAGTTCTTC. This gives the protein CASRGGGIYNEQFF.

The V and J genes are TRBV19 and TRBJ1-5; 7 bases agree with TRBD1. Germline V gene data show CDR1 as LNHDA and CDR2 as SQIVND (reference sequence). The CDR3 is 14 amino acids. The junction had 5 bases not matched to a gene; V was cut back by 5 bases and J by 4 bases. The CDR3 DNA sequence: TGTGCCAGTAGTGTTTACAGGGGTAATCAGCCCCAGCATTTT. This translates into CASSVYRGNQPQHF.

On this clone itself: The sample contains more than one DNA sequence encoding this CDR3. The J gene is TRBJ2-3, the V gene TRBV19, with TRBD1 as a possible D gene (5 bases). This CDR3 region has 15 residues. The germline V gene has CDR1 LNHDA and CDR2 SQIVND (reference sequence). Deletions cut 3 bases from V and 2 bases from J, with 12 bases between. Here the CDR3 DNA reads TGTGCCAGTAGTATCGGACAAATTGACACAGATACGCAGTATTTT. This translates into CASSIGQIDTDTQYF.

CDR3 loop: CASSSPGQGAREQYF. The DNA for the CDR3 is TGTGCCAGCAGTTCCCCCGGACAGGGGGCGCGGGAGCAGTACTTC. The V call is TRBV28, the J call TRBJ2-7; 11 bases map to TRBD1. The CDR3 is made up of 15 amino acids. Trimming took 4 bases from V and 7 from J; bases not matched to a gene: 9. CDR1 MDHEN and CDR2 SYDVKM come from the germline V gene.

The chain joins TRBV19 to TRBJ2-3; D might be TRBD2 (6 bases). CDR3 size: 13 residues. Trimming stripped 1 base from V and 8 bases from J, with 10 bases between. Per the germline V gene, CDR1 is LNHDA and CDR2 is SQIVND (reference sequence). The CDR3 sequence is CASSIGQGGTQYF. CDR3 DNA: TGTGCCAGTAGTATAGGTCAGGGAGGTACGCAGTATTTT.

This clone was observed a handful of times. The rearrangement links TRBV28 to TRBJ2-5; TRBD2 aligns across 16 bases. CDR3 size: 16 residues. J was trimmed by 5 bases and V by 6 bases; bases with no gene match: 6. The germline gives CDR1 MDHEN, CDR2 SYDVKM. The CDR3 bases are TGTGCCAGCAGCCCGGGACTAGCGGGAGGGTTTGAGACCCAGTACTTC. This encodes CASSPGLAGGFETQYF.